These 24 T cell receptor beta chains were all obtained from the same sample, sequenced in a study of lymphopenia after photon versus proton radiotherapy. The table came from immunoSEQ multiplex PCR; TCRdb's copy has only in-frame clones and leaves some out. The sample shows 65,000 to 70,000 clones, roughly 91% of them seen only once. The sample in question was peripheral blood, obtained from a patient treated with photon-based radiotherapy. The receptor source for this set is a woman aged 70 to 79 with pancreatic cancer.

J is TRBJ2-3 and V is TRBV19; 8 nucleotides agree with TRBD1. V was clipped by 6 bases and J by 1 base; unmatched bases: 12. CDR1 and CDR2 from the germline V gene are LNHDA and SQIVND (reference sequence). The CDR3 runs to 17 residues. This CDR3 is CASSSSAGGFGTDTQYF. The CDR3 bases are TGTGCCAGTAGCTCTTCGGCAGGGGGCTTTGGCACAGATACGCAGTATTTT. Full variable domain (missing parts from reference TRBV19 and TRBJ2-3): DGGITQSPKYLFRKEGQNVTLSCEQNLNHDAMYWYRQDPGQGLRLIYYSQIVNDFQKGDIAEGYSVSREKKESFPLTVTSAQKNPTAFYLCASSSSAGGFGTDTQYFGPGTRLTVL.

This chain connects TRBV5-4 to TRBJ1-5; 10 bases align to TRBD1. This CDR3 has 18 amino acids. The V gene end was trimmed by 3 bases and the J gene end by 2 bases; junction bases not matched to a gene: 11. Germline CDR1 SGHNT, CDR2 YYREEE (reference sequence). The CDR3: CASSSMTGGKEGNQPQHF. In DNA, the CDR3 is TGTGCCAGCAGCTCAATGACAGGGGGCAAAGAAGGCAATCAGCCCCAGCATTTT.

This chain uses TRBV5-1 with TRBJ2-1; D may be TRBD1 (6 bases). CDR1 and CDR2 (germline): SGHRS, YFSETQ. The CDR3 is made up of 15 amino acids. With 4 bases removed from V and 3 bases from J, the gap between germline ends came to 14 bases. This CDR3 reads CASSQDSGDYNEQFF. Here the CDR3 DNA reads TGCGCCAGCAGCCAGGACAGCGGAGACTACAATGAGCAGTTCTTC. The full variable domain, with the rest looked up from reference TRBV5-1 and TRBJ2-1, is KAGVTQTPRYLIKTRGQQVTLSCSPISGHRSVSWYQQTPGQGLQFLFEYFSETQRNKGNFPGRFSGRQFSNSRSEMNVSTLELGDSALYLCASSQDSGDYNEQFFGPGTRLTVL.

The V call is TRBV6-6, the J call TRBJ2-3; 7 bases match TRBD2. Germline CDR1 and CDR2: MNHNY and SVGAGI (reference sequence). This CDR3 contains 16 residues. Trimming took 6 bases from V and 4 from J; bases not matched to a gene: 13. The CDR3 DNA is TGTGCCAGCAGCGATCAAGCGGGACTTCTAGCAGATACGCAGTATTTT. Protein product: CASSDQAGLLADTQYF.

V usage is TRBV27 and J usage is TRBJ1-5, with D unresolved. Germline V gene sequence: CDR1 MNHEY, CDR2 SMNVEV (reference sequence). V lost 2 bases, J lost 0 bases, and 14 bases lay in between. The CDR3 sequence is 17 residues long. In nucleotides, the CDR3 is TGTGCCAGCAGTTTACCGAGGCCCTTGAATAGCAATCAGCCCCAGCATTTT. Protein product: CASSLPRPLNSNQPQHF.

The chain recombines TRBV28 with TRBJ2-2; D assignment may be TRBD1 or TRBD2 (6 bases each). Germline V CDR1 and CDR2: MDHEN, SYDVKM. V lost 3 bases to trimming and J lost 6 bases, with 11 bases between them. The length of the CDR3 is 14 residues. This CDR3 reads CASSLGGFAGELFF. The CDR3 DNA is TGTGCCAGCAGTTTGGGGGGCTTTGCCGGGGAGCTGTTTTTT.

The chain employs TRBV7-9 and TRBJ2-1; the match to TRBD2 covers 9 bases. The CDR3 runs to 17 residues. Germline V CDR1 and CDR2: SEHNR, FQNEAQ (reference sequence). V lost 1 base, J lost 5 bases, and 9 bases stayed unmatched. CDR3 in DNA: TGTGCCAGCAGCTTAGTTGACCGGACTAGCGTAGACAATGAGCAGTTCTTC. Its translation: CASSLVDRTSVDNEQFF.

This clone was counted a single time. The chain recombines TRBV6-5 with TRBJ1-4; the match to TRBD1 covers 7 bases. Germline V gives CDR1 MNHEY, CDR2 SVGAGI. The CDR3 spans 16 residues. V gave up 0 bases and J gave up 8 bases; unmatched junction bases: 9. CDR3 sequence (DNA): TGTGCCAGCAGTTACTCAGGGCAAGGGGGCAGGGAAAAACTGTTTTTT. Its translation is CASSYSGQGGREKLFF.

A note on this clone: Other nucleotide sequences in the sample specify the same CDR3. The CDR3 nucleotides are TGCAGTGCTAGAGACCAAGAGACCCAGTACTTC. Amino acids: CSARDQETQYF. V gene TRBV20-1 combines with J gene TRBJ2-5; D gene ambiguous. V was trimmed by 0 bases and J by 1 base, leaving 0 bases between them. CDR1 and CDR2 from the germline V gene are DFQATT and SNEGSKA (reference sequence). The CDR3 spans 11 residues.

The gene calls are TRBV7-8 and TRBJ2-6; weak D call: TRBD2 (5 bases). Trimming took 5 bases from V and 0 from J, leaving 8 bases between them. CDR3 length: 15 residues. CDR1 is SGHVS and CDR2 is FQNEAQ in the germline V gene. CDR3 amino acids: CASSPDYSGANVLTF. The CDR3 region has the DNA TGTGCCAGCAGCCCTGACTACTCTGGGGCCAACGTCCTGACTTTC. Full variable domain (remainder filled in from reference TRBV7-8 and TRBJ2-6): GAGVSQSPRYKVAKRGQDVALRCDPISGHVSLFWYQQALGQGPEFLTYFQNEAQLDKSGLPSDRFFAERPEGSVSTLKIQRTQQEDSAVYLCASSPDYSGANVLTFGAGSRLTVL.

J is TRBJ2-3 and V is TRBV7-9, with D possibly matching TRBD2 (5 bases). Trimming took off 2 bases at V and 0 bases at J, with 9 bases between the two ends. The CDR3 is 15 residues long. Germline V gives CDR1 SEHNR, CDR2 FQNEAQ (reference sequence). As DNA, the CDR3 is TGTGCCAGCAGCTTAAGCGGATCTAGCACAGATACGCAGTATTTT. Protein sequence: CASSLSGSSTDTQYF.

J is TRBJ2-1 and V is TRBV7-2, with D perhaps TRBD1 or TRBD2 (5 bases each). The CDR3 extends over 14 amino acids. The V and J ends lost 6 bases and 6 bases respectively, with 15 bases between them. CDR1 SGHTA and CDR2 FQGNSA come from the germline V gene. The CDR3 DNA reads as TGTGCCAGCAGTCGTCCGGGGACGGGCAATGAGCAGTTCTTC. This sequence encodes CASSRPGTGNEQFF.

The chain employs TRBV10-3 and TRBJ1-1; unclear D gene. This CDR3 comprises 13 residues. V was clipped by 5 bases and J by 13 bases, with 20 bases between them. Germline loops: CDR1 ENHRY, CDR2 SYGVKD. The CDR3 DNA follows: TGTGCCATCAGTACCCGAATGGATCAAAATGGTTTCTTT. Amino acids: CAISTRMDQNGFF.

CDR3 sequence: CASRENRDSNYGYTF. Written as DNA, the CDR3 is TGTGCCAGTAGAGAGAACAGGGACTCAAACTATGGCTACACCTTC. V gene TRBV19 combines with J gene TRBJ1-2, with D possibly matching TRBD1 (6 bases). The ends were cut back, 6 bases at V and 2 bases at J, with 16 bases in the middle. This CDR3 region has 15 residues. Germline CDR1 reads LNHDA; CDR2 reads SQIVND (reference sequence).

The V call is TRBV28, the J call TRBJ2-7, with 7 nucleotides matching TRBD1. The V segment lost 3 bases and the J segment 1 base; nucleotides outside the gene matches: 6. This CDR3 is 15 amino acids long. Germline values: CDR1 MDHEN, CDR2 SYDVKM. The CDR3 sequence: CASSFQRTGSYEQYF. CDR3 in DNA: TGTGCCAGCAGTTTTCAGAGGACAGGTTCCTACGAGCAGTACTTC.

V is TRBV4-3 and J is TRBJ2-5; TRBD1 matches at 7 bases. This CDR3 has 15 residues. CDR1 is LGHNA, CDR2 YSLEER, per germline. V shed 1 base, J shed 4 bases, and the junction held 6 bases outside the gene matches. DNA of the CDR3: TGCGCCAGCAGCCAAGGAAGGGGGCGAGGAGAGACCCAGTACTTC. Translated: CASSQGRGRGETQYF.

This chain uses TRBV6-1 with TRBJ1-5; 9 positions match TRBD1. V lost 8 bases and J lost 3; bases outside the gene matches: 5. Germline CDR1 and CDR2: MNHNS and SASEGT. CDR3 length: 14 residues. The CDR3 sequence: CASQGQGDNQPQHF. The CDR3 coding sequence is TGTGCCAGCCAGGGACAGGGTGACAATCAGCCCCAGCATTTT.

The chain carries TRBV7-9 and TRBJ1-1; D unresolved. Per germline, CDR1 SEHNR and CDR2 FQNEAQ (reference sequence). V shed 2 bases and J shed 1 base, with 14 bases lying between them. This CDR3 has 16 amino acids. The CDR3: CASSLRLGLTNTEAFF. CDR3 sequence (DNA): TGTGCCAGCAGCTTAAGGTTAGGTTTGACGAACACTGAAGCTTTCTTT.

This clone was counted once. This chain uses TRBV5-1 with TRBJ2-5; 9 bases agree with TRBD2. CDR1 and CDR2 (germline): SGHRS, YFSETQ. The CDR3 totals 16 residues. V lost 0 bases and J lost 1; bases outside the gene matches: 4. The CDR3 here is CASSLGGSGSQETQYF. CDR3 bases: TGCGCCAGCAGCTTGGGTGGTAGCGGGAGCCAAGAGACCCAGTACTTC.

The V and J genes are TRBV7-9 and TRBJ2-1; 7 positions agree with TRBD2. With V trimmed by 5 bases and J by 7 bases, 11 bases remained unmatched. The CDR3 runs to 15 residues. From germline, CDR1 is SEHNR and CDR2 FQNEAQ (reference sequence). CDR3: CASSAGTTSGNEQFF. The CDR3 nucleotides are TGTGCCAGCAGCGCTGGGACTACTTCTGGGAATGAGCAGTTCTTC.

With respect to this clone: This sample also contains other DNA sequences that code for the same CDR3. The rearrangement uses TRBV11-2 and TRBJ1-2; unclear D gene. This CDR3 region has 12 residues. The germline V gene encodes CDR1 SGHAT and CDR2 FQNNGV. Between the trimmed V and J ends, which lost 5 bases and 7 bases, there was a span of 11 bases. This chain's CDR3 is CASSPKVGGYTF. The CDR3 DNA sequence: TGTGCCAGCAGCCCCAAAGTTGGTGGCTACACCTTC.

This sequence joins TRBV5-6 and TRBJ2-3, with D unresolved. The CDR3 sequence is 13 residues long. Trimming shortened V by 1 base and J by 1 base, and 4 bases separated the two germline ends. Germline V lookup: CDR1 SGHDT, CDR2 YYEEEE. CDR3 coding DNA: TGTGCCAGCAGCTTGCGGCGCACAGATACGCAGTATTTT. Protein sequence: CASSLRRTDTQYF.

The chain carries TRBV6-6 and TRBJ2-7; 9 nucleotides line up with TRBD2. The CDR3 has 16 residues. V gave up 2 bases and J gave up 5 bases; unmatched junction bases: 10. Germline V gene data show CDR1 as MNHNY and CDR2 as SVGAGI (reference sequence). In nucleotides, the CDR3 is TGTGCCAGCAGTTACGTCGCGGGAGGGCCCCCCCACGAGCAGTACTTC. Its protein product is CASSYVAGGPPHEQYF.

This CDR3 reads CASKRDRLNTEAFF. CDR3 DNA: TGTGCCAGCAAACGGGACAGGTTGAACACTGAAGCTTTCTTT. The chain links TRBV28 to TRBJ1-1; TRBD1 matches at 8 bases. V dropped 7 bases and J dropped 0; count of bases not matched to a gene: 4. Germline values: CDR1 MDHEN, CDR2 SYDVKM. There are 14 residues in the CDR3.